This T cell receptor (beta chain) was sequenced in a study of T-cell memory formation after mild COVID-19 (dated by TCRdb to the early 2020s). Regarding the study in general: Most TCR sequence clusters were specific to one of the two donors. The cohort was made up of two young adult volunteers, one female and one male, who were previously healthy. In a couple of donors, T-cell clones that expanded and contracted after mild COVID-19 were tracked by sequencing TCRalpha and TCRbeta repertoires over time.

PBMCs were isolated by Ficoll-Paque density gradient centrifugation. The CDR3 spans 18 residues, from the cysteine through the phenylalanine. CDR3 DNA is the only sequence kept; it has 54 bases, read in frame from the first base. Trimming removed 4 bases from V and 0 bases from J, leaving 18 bases between the germline ends. CDR1 and CDR2 are drawn from the germline V gene: LGHNA, YNFKEQ. The listed sequencing device is Illumina NovaSeq 6000. Using 5'RACE with constant-segment primers, TCRalpha and TCRbeta cDNA libraries were constructed, with sample barcodes and unique molecular identifiers added in the process. RNA was extracted from every sample with Trizol reagent. Libraries were amplified in two PCR steps, with a second sample barcode and Illumina TruSeq adapters added in the second step. Libraries were sequenced on an Illumina NovaSeq with 2 x 150 bp paired-end reads. The original methods were these. With migec v1.2.7, reads were demultiplexed and then collapsed into UMI-guided consensus sequences. Using mixcr v2.1.11, UMI consensuses were aligned to TRA and TRB V and J templates and then assembled into clonotypes. A clonotype was counted as expanded or contracted only if both edgeR and NoisET called the change significant, with noise models trained on biological replicates. edgeR calls used a false discovery rate-adjusted p below 0.01 and a log2 fold-change threshold of 1. As an exploratory analysis of dynamics, max-normalized trajectories of the 1000 most abundant clonotypes were examined with PCA combined with hierarchical clustering. Each responding clone was given a CD4 or CD8 phenotype based on the CD4+ and CD8+ repertoires, which had been sequenced separately. TCRdb reworked the public reads: Q25 trimming with fastp, MiXCR clone assembly, productive beta chains retained. Each entry is one CDR3 protein sequence, shown with its most common DNA and genes. TCRdb, rather than the study authors, made the V and J calls. In this sample the table shows fewer than 650,000 distinct CDR3 sequences, 20% to 25% of which occur a single time. Jointly, the top ten make up 7.5% to 9.5% of the sample.

Beyond this particular receptor, the publication reports: SARS-CoV-2 specificity of the second-wave clones peaking on day 37 was not confirmed. Contracting CD4+ clones turned up mainly in the CM and EM memory subsets, whereas EMRA was where CD8+ clones were enriched. Some responding clones were found in pre-infection memory, which suggests that pre-existing cross-reactive memory T cells took part in the SARS-CoV-2 response. Clones contracting from day 15 to 85 had balanced CD4/CD8 phenotypes, while a second wave expanding from day 15 to 37 was biased towards CD4+. Only a couple of mild cases were covered in the study, and larger cohorts including severe cases with pre-infection samples were considered necessary.

A word on this clonotype: Its target antigen remains unknown. No base quality values were provided; no much bigger clone lies one nucleotide off.

Sequencing was performed on PBMCs or a T cell subset sorted from them (not recorded which). The chain uses TRBV4-2 and TRBJ2-2; the D gene identity is not certain. The TCR comes from an adult woman who had mild COVID-19 (a few samples of this study predate the infection). The sample titles of this study are shuffled in the database, so cell type and time point are left out; the donor was told from shared clones. The CDR3 region has the sequence CASSPKESARTNTGELFF. The DNA reads as follows: TGTGCCAGCAGCCCGAAAGAGTCCGCTCGGACGAACACCGGGGAGCTGTTTTTT.